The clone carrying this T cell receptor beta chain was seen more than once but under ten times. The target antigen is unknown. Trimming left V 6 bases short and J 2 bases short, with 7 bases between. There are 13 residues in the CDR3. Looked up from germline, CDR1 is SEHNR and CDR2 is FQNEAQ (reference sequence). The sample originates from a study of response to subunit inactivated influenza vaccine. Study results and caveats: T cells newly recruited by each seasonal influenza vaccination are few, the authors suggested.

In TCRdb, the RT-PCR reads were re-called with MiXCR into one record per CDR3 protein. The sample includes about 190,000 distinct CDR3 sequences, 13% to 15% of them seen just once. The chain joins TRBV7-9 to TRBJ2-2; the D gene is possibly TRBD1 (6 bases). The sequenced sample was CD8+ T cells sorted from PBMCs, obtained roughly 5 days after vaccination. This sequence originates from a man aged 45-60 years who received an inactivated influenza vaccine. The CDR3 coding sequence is TGTGCCAGCAGACAGGGAAACACCGGGGAGCTGTTTTTT. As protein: CASRQGNTGELFF.